One sample yielded the 9 T cell receptor beta chains listed below, sequenced in a study of cytomegalovirus exposure and HLA in healthy donors. PCR primers comprised 60 Vbeta and 13 Jbeta primers. Sequencing was performed with immunoSEQ multiplex PCR; in TCRdb, only in-frame clones are kept and a portion is missing. The top ten hold about 2.7% of the sample, which has approximately 110,000 clones, approximately 83% seen once. The sample was PBMCs. Receptors originate from a woman between 18 and 30 years old in good health and CMV-seronegative.

This chain joins TRBV18 and TRBJ2-6; TRBD1 is a possible D gene (6 bases). The germline gives CDR1 KGHSH, CDR2 LQKENI. Trimming cost V 4 bases and J 2 bases, with 9 bases left between them. This CDR3 has 15 residues. DNA for the CDR3: TGTGCCAGCTCACTACAGGGAGCTGGGGCCAACGTCCTGACTTTC. Translation: CASSLQGAGANVLTF.

The chain is built from TRBV5-5 and TRBJ1-2; D is possibly TRBD1 (5 bases). Per the germline V gene, CDR1 is SGHKS and CDR2 is YYEKEE (reference sequence). This CDR3 has 14 residues. V lost 4 bases, J lost 2 bases, and 12 bases lay in between. CDR3 sequence reads: CASSHPGLNYGYTF. Here the CDR3 DNA reads TGTGCCAGCAGCCACCCAGGGTTGAACTATGGCTACACCTTC. Looking up the rest from reference TRBV5-5 and TRBJ1-2 gives the full variable domain: DAGVTQSPTHLIKTRGQQVTLRCSPISGHKSVSWYQQVLGQGPQFIFQYYEKEERGRGNFPDRFSARQFPNYSSELNVNALLLGDSALYLCASSHPGLNYGYTFGSGTRLTVV.

The rearrangement links TRBV4-1 to TRBJ1-1; 10 bases match TRBD1. This CDR3 spans 19 amino acids. The V and J ends lost 3 bases and 3 bases, in that order; junction bases with no gene match: 16. Germline-derived CDR1 and CDR2 are MGHRA and YSYEKL. CDR3 DNA: TGCGCCAGCAGCCACCCCCGGGCAGGACAGGGGGTTTGGGACACTGAAGCTTTCTTT. Translating gives CASSHPRAGQGVWDTEAFF.

This sequence joins TRBV13 and TRBJ2-4; 9 nucleotides agree with TRBD1. The CDR3 spans 16 residues. Germline V gives CDR1 PRHDT, CDR2 FYEKMQ (reference sequence). Germline trimming cut 0 bases from V and 9 bases from J; bases unmatched to any gene: 9. The CDR3 sequence: CASSLGRDRVRGIQYF. Here the CDR3 DNA reads TGTGCCAGCAGCTTAGGCCGGGACAGGGTGAGGGGCATTCAGTACTTC.

The gene calls are TRBV6-1 and TRBJ1-5; 11 nucleotides align to TRBD1. The CDR3 covers 15 residues. V trimming: 2 bases; J trimming: 5 bases; junction bases outside the gene matches: 2. Germline-derived CDR1 and CDR2 are MNHNS and SASEGT. CDR3 nucleotides: TGTGCCAGCAGTGAACTGGACAGGGGGCATCAGCCCCAGCATTTT. Translated, it gives CASSELDRGHQPQHF.

This chain joins TRBV11-2 and TRBJ2-7; 7 bases are shared with TRBD1. The CDR3 extends over 13 amino acids. The V and J ends lost 5 bases and 5 bases, in that order; junction bases with no gene match: 6. The germline V gene has CDR1 SGHAT and CDR2 FQNNGV. CDR3 nucleotide sequence: TGTGCCAGCAGCCTTGACAGGGTCCACGAGCAGTACGTC. The encoded protein is CASSLDRVHEQYV.

The chain joins TRBV7-9 to TRBJ2-2; tentatively, D is TRBD2 (5 bases). The V and J ends lost 5 bases and 5 bases respectively, with 21 bases between them. This CDR3 region has 17 residues. The germline V gene has CDR1 SEHNR and CDR2 FQNEAQ (reference sequence). CDR3 sequence reads: CASSTSGLAIGTGELFF. The CDR3 bases are TGTGCCAGCAGCACCAGCGGTCTAGCAATAGGGACCGGGGAGCTGTTTTTT. The full variable domain, rest sourced from reference TRBV7-9 and TRBJ2-2, is DTGVSQNPRHKITKRGQNVTFRCDPISEHNRLYWYRQTLGQGPEFLTYFQNEAQLEKSRLLSDRFSAERPKGSFSTLEIQRTEQGDSAMYLCASSTSGLAIGTGELFFGEGSRLTVL.

The chain is built from TRBV7-8 and TRBJ2-6; weak D call: TRBD1 (6 bases). The CDR3 is 18 amino acids. Germline CDR1 is SGHVS and CDR2 is FQNEAQ. Trimming removed 1 base at V and 0 bases at J, with 13 bases between. This CDR3 reads CASSLGTAFPSGANVLTF. DNA of the CDR3: TGTGCCAGCAGCTTAGGGACAGCCTTTCCCTCTGGGGCCAACGTCCTGACTTTC.

The CDR3 region is CASSLLGTGPNEAFF. The CDR3 DNA sequence: TGTGCCAGCAGCCTACTAGGGACAGGGCCCAACGAAGCTTTCTTT. The genes are TRBV5-5 and TRBJ1-1; 9 bases match TRBD1. Trimming removed 4 bases from V and 8 bases from J; junction bases left unmatched: 12. The germline gives CDR1 SGHKS, CDR2 YYEKEE (reference sequence). CDR3 length equals 15 residues.